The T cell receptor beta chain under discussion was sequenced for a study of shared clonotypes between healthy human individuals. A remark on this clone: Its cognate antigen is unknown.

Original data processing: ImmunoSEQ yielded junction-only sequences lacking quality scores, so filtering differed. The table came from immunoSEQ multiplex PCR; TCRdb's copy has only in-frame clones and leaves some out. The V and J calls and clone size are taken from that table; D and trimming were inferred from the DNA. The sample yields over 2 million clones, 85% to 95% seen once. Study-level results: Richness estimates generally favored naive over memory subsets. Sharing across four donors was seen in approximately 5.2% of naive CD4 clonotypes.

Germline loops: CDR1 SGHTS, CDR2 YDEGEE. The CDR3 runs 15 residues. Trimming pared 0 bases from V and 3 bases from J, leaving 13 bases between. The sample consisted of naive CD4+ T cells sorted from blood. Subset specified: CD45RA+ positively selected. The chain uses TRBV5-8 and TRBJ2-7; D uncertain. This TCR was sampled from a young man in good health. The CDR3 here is CASSLANWVIYEQYF. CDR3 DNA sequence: TGTGCCAGCAGCTTGGCGAATTGGGTTATCTACGAGCAGTACTTC. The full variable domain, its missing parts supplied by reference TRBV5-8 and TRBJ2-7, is EAGVTQSPTHLIKTRGQQATLRCSPISGHTSVYWYQQALGLGLQFLLWYDEGEERNRGNFPPRFSGRQFPNYSSELNVNALELEDSALYLCASSLANWVIYEQYFGPGTRLTVT.